The 8 T cell receptor beta chains reported below all come from one sample, sequenced in a study of blood T cell repertoires in COVID-19. Sequencing was performed with immunoSEQ multiplex PCR; in TCRdb, only in-frame clones are kept and a portion is missing. The sample lists roughly 59,000 clones, over 70% occurring once. The sequencing sample was made of peripheral blood. Receptors were obtained from a human donor in a cohort sampled during active COVID-19.

The chain couples TRBV6-5 to TRBJ2-1; 13 nucleotides line up with TRBD2. CDR3 length: 14 amino acids. The germline V gene has CDR1 MNHEY and CDR2 SVGAGI. Unmatched junction bases numbered 5, after V lost 2 bases and J lost 13 bases. CDR3 loop: CASSYPRGLAGQFF. The CDR3 coding sequence is TGTGCCAGCAGTTACCCTAGGGGACTAGCGGGACAGTTCTTC.

With respect to this clone: The same CDR3 also results from other DNA sequences found in this sample. The V call is TRBV27, the J call TRBJ1-2, with D perhaps matching TRBD1 (5 bases). V was clipped by 6 bases and J by 7 bases, with 12 bases between them. The CDR3 length is 12 residues. Per the germline V gene, CDR1 is MNHEY and CDR2 is SMNVEV (reference sequence). The CDR3 DNA sequence: TGTGCCAGCAGCCCCTCGGGGGGTGGCTACACCTTC. It translates to CASSPSGGGYTF.

As to this clone: Other DNA sequences within the sample encode an identical CDR3. The V and J genes are TRBV6-1 and TRBJ2-3, with D unresolved. Per the germline V gene, CDR1 is MNHNS and CDR2 is SASEGT. The CDR3 extends over 13 amino acids. V was shortened by 0 bases and J by 6 bases, with 7 bases between the two germline ends. The CDR3 loop is CASSEAPRDTQYF. The CDR3 DNA is TGTGCCAGCAGTGAAGCTCCACGGGATACGCAGTATTTT.

V and J are TRBV2 and TRBJ2-1, with 7 nucleotides matching TRBD2. CDR3 size: 14 residues. The J segment lost 4 bases and the V segment lost 5 bases, leaving 5 bases of the junction unmatched. The germline CDR1 and CDR2 sequences are SNHLY and FYNNEI. CDR3 DNA: TGTGCCAGCAGTAAATCTAGCGGTTACAATGAGCAGTTCTTC. This encodes CASSKSSGYNEQFF.

This clone was counted a few times. The chain couples TRBV5-6 to TRBJ1-2, with TRBD1 matching 10 bases. The V gene end was trimmed by 2 bases and the J gene end by 5 bases; junction bases not matched to a gene: 6. CDR3 size: 15 residues. Germline V gene sequence: CDR1 SGHDT, CDR2 YYEEEE. The CDR3 loop is CASSFPGTGEYGYTF. As DNA, the CDR3 is TGTGCCAGCAGCTTCCCCGGGACAGGGGAATATGGCTACACCTTC.

The CDR3 DNA reads as TGTGCCAGCAGCTTACGACAGACCTCCTACGAGCAGTACTTC. Residues: CASSLRQTSYEQYF. The V and J genes are TRBV7-9 and TRBJ2-7; possibly TRBD1 for D (5 bases). Trimming pared 2 bases from V and 0 bases from J, leaving 8 bases between. CDR3 length: 14 amino acids. Germline CDR1 reads SEHNR; CDR2 reads FQNEAQ (reference sequence). The entire variable domain, with the rest obtained from reference TRBV7-9 and TRBJ2-7, is as follows: DTGVSQNPRHKITKRGQNVTFRCDPISEHNRLYWYRQTLGQGPEFLTYFQNEAQLEKSRLLSDRFSAERPKGSFSTLEIQRTEQGDSAMYLCASSLRQTSYEQYFGPGTRLTVT.

A few counts support this clone. The chain carries TRBV3-1 (or the pseudogene TRBV3-2) and TRBJ1-1, with D uncertain. The V gene lost 10 bases and the J gene lost 1 base, with 10 bases spanning the gap. CDR3 size: 12 residues. The germline V gene has CDR1 LGHDT and CDR2 YNNKEL (reference sequence). As DNA, the CDR3 is TGTGCCACCCAGGATTCGAACACTGAAGCTTTCTTT. Translating it yields CATQDSNTEAFF.

The chain has TRBV7-2 and TRBJ1-5; the match to TRBD1 covers 7 bases. Losses at the gene ends were 0 bases for V and 3 bases for J; bases not matched to a gene: 5. Germline lookup yields CDR1 SGHTA and CDR2 FQGNSA. CDR3 length: 16 amino acids. CDR3 in DNA: TGTGCCAGCAGCTTAGCATCAGGGGGGATCAATCAGCCCCAGCATTTT. The encoded protein is CASSLASGGINQPQHF.